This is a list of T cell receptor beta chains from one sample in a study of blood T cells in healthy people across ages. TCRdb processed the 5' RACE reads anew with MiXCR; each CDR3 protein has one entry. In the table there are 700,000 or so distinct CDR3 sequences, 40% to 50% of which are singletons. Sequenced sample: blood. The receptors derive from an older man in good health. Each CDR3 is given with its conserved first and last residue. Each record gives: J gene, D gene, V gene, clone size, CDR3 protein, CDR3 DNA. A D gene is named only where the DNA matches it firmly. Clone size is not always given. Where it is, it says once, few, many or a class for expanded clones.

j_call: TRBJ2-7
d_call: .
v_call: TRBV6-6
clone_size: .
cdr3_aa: CASRDDSSSYEQYF
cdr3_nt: TGTGCCAGCAGGGACGACTCGAGCTCCTACGAGCAGTACTTC

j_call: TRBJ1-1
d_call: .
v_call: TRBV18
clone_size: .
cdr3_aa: CASSPRGTLNTEAFF
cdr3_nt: TGTGCCAGCTCACCACGCGGGACATTGAACACTGAAGCTTTCTTT

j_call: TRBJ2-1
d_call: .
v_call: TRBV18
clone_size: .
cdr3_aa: CASSRDRNSYNEQFF
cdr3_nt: TGTGCCAGCTCCCGTGACAGGAATTCCTACAATGAGCAGTTCTTC

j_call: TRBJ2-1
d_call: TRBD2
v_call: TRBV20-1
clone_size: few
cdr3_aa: CSASKRGGTPEQFF
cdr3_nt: TGCAGTGCTAGTAAGCGGGGGGGGACCCCTGAGCAGTTCTTC

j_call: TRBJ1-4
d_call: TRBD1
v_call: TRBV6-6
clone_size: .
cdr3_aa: CASSLTGGGKKLFF
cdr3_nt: TGTGCCAGCAGCTTAACAGGGGGCGGTAAAAAACTGTTTTTT

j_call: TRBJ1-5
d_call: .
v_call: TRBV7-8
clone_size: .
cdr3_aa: CASGELGFSNQPQHF
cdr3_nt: TGTGCCAGCGGCGAATTGGGGTTTAGCAATCAGCCCCAGCATTTT

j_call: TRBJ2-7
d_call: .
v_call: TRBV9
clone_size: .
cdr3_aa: CASSVSRVPYEQYF
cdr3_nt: TGTGCCAGCAGCGTATCCAGGGTCCCCTACGAGCAGTACTTC

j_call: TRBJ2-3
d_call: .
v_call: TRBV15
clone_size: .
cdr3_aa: CATSRDRRRTDTQYF
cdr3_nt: TGTGCCACCAGCAGAGATCGCAGACGCACAGATACGCAGTATTTT

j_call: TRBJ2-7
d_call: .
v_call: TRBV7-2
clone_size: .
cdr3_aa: CASSPPPGFLSEQYF
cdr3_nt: TGTGCCAGCAGCCCACCGCCGGGTTTCCTCTCCGAGCAGTACTTC

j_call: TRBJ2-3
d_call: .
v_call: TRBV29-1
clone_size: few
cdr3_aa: CSARGTSYGDTQYF
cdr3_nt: TGCAGCGCCAGAGGGACTTCCTATGGGGATACGCAGTATTTT

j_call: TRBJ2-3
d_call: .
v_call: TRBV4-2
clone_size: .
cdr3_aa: CASSQLGTTDTQYF
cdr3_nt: TGTGCCAGCAGCCAACTTGGGACCACAGATACGCAGTATTTT

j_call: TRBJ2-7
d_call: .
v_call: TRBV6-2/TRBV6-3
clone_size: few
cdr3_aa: CASSYPFYEQYF
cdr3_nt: TGTGCCAGCAGTTACCCGTTCTACGAGCAGTACTTC

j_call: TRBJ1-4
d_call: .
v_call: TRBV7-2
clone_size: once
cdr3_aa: CACSLGRTEGLFF
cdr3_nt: TGTGCCTGCAGCTTAGGACGGACAGAAGGACTGTTTTTT

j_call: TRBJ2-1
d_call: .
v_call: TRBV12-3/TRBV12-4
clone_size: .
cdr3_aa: CASSLWTNSYNEQFF
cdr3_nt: TGTGCCAGCAGTTTGTGGACTAACTCCTACAATGAGCAGTTCTTC

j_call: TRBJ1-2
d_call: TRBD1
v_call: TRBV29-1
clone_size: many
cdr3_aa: CSTGGQTHYGYTF
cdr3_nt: TGCAGCACCGGGGGACAGACTCACTATGGCTACACCTTC

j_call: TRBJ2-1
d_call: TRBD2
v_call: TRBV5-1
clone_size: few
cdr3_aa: CASSLGTSGSYNEQFF
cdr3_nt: TGCGCCAGCAGCTTGGGGACTAGCGGCTCCTACAATGAGCAGTTCTTC

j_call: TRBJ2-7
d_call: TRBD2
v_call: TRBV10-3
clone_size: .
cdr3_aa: CAISEFGGGAANEQYF
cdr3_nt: TGTGCCATCAGTGAGTTCGGCGGGGGGGCCGCTAACGAGCAGTACTTC

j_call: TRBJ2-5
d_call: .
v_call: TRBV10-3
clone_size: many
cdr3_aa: CAISGPLASETQYF
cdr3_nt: TGTGCCATCAGTGGCCCACTAGCTTCTGAGACCCAGTACTTC

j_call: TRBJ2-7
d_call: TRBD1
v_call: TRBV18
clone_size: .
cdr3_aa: CASSRRGPSSSYYEQYF
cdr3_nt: TGTGCCAGCTCACGCAGGGGGCCTTCCTCGTCATACTACGAGCAGTACTTC

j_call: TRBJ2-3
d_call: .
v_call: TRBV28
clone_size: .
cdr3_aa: CASIGQVRTDTQYF
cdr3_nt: TGTGCCAGCATCGGACAAGTCCGCACAGATACGCAGTATTTT

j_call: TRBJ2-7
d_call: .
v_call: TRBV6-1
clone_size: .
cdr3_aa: CASRRTRSSYNEQYF
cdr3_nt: TGTGCCAGCAGACGTACTAGAAGCTCCTACAATGAGCAGTACTTC

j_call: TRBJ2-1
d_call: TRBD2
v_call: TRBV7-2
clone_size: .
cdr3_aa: CASSLELGGRLDEQFF
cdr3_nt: TGTGCCAGCAGCTTAGAATTGGGGGGGAGGTTAGATGAGCAGTTCTTC

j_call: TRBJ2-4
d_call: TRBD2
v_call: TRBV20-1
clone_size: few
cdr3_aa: CSAIPPGLAVNIQYF
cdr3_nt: TGCAGTGCTATCCCACCGGGACTAGCGGTAAACATTCAGTACTTC

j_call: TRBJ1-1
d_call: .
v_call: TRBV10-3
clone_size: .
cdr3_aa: CAISEWDSGMNTEAFF
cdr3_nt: TGTGCTATCAGTGAGTGGGATTCGGGTATGAACACTGAAGCTTTCTTT

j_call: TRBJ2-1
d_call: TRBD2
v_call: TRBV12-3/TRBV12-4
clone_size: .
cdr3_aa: CASTQSRLAGAYNEQFF
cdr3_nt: TGTGCCAGCACCCAGTCCCGACTAGCGGGGGCCTACAATGAGCAGTTCTTC

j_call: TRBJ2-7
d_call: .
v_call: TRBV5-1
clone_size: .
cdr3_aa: CASSPGELANYEQYF
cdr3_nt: TGCGCCAGCAGCCCGGGGGAATTAGCTAACTACGAGCAGTACTTC

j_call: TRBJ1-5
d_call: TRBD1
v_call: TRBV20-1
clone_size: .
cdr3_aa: CSASTGTESQPQHF
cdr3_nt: TGCAGTGCCAGTACCGGGACAGAAAGTCAGCCCCAGCATTTT

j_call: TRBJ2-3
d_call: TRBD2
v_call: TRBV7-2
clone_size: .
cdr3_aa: CASSFNILPSGASTDTQYF
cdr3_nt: TGTGCCAGCAGCTTCAACATCCTCCCTAGCGGCGCTAGCACAGATACGCAGTATTTT

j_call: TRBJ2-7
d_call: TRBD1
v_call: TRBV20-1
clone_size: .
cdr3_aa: CSGTGGREQYF
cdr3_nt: TGCAGTGGGACAGGGGGCCGCGAGCAGTACTTC

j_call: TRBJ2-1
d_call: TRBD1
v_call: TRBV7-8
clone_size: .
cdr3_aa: CASSLGTGGSFF
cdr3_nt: TGTGCCAGCAGCTTAGGGACAGGGGGGTCGTTCTTC

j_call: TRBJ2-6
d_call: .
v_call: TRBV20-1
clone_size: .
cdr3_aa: CSAPGTSGANVLTF
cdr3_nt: TGCAGTGCCCCCGGTACCTCTGGGGCCAACGTCCTGACTTTC

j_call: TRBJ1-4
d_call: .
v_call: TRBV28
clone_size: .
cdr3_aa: CASSSLPGTHEGEKLFF
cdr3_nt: TGTGCCAGCAGTTCCCTCCCGGGGACCCACGAAGGAGAAAAACTGTTTTTT

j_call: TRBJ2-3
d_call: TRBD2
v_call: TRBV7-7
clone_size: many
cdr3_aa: CASSPGLAGDTDTQYF
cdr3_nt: TGTGCCAGCAGCCCTGGACTAGCGGGGGACACAGATACGCAGTATTTT

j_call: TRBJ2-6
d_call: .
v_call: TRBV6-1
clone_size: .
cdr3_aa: CASWGVSGANVLTF
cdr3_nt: TGTGCCAGCTGGGGGGTCTCTGGGGCCAACGTCCTGACTTTC

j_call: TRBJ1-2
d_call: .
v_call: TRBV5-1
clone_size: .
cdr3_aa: CASSPGQINYGYTF
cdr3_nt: TGCGCCAGCAGCCCCGGGCAGATCAACTATGGCTACACCTTC

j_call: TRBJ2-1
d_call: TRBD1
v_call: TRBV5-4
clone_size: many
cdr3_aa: CASSGVRDRDSNEQFF
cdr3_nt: TGTGCCAGCAGCGGAGTCCGGGACAGAGACTCCAATGAGCAGTTCTTC

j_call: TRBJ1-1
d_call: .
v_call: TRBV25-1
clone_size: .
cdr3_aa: CASSEGGRRWAFF
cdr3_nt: TGTGCCAGCAGTGAAGGTGGGAGAAGGTGGGCTTTCTTT

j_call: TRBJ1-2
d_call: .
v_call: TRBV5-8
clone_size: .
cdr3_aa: CASSLALTFNYGYTF
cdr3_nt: TGTGCCAGCAGCTTGGCCCTGACCTTCAACTATGGCTACACCTTC

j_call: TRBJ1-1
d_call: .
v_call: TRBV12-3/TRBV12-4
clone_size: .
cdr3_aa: CAGRRPGPLTEAFF
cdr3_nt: TGTGCCGGCAGGCGTCCGGGGCCTCTTACTGAAGCTTTCTTT

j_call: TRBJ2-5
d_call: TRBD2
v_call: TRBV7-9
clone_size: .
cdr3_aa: CASSSEAGGRVQETQYF
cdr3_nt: TGTGCCAGCAGCTCGGAGGCGGGCGGGAGGGTACAAGAGACCCAGTACTTC

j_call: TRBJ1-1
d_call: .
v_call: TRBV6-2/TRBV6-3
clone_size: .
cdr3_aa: CASSYPQYMNTEAFF
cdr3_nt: TGTGCCAGCAGTTACCCACAGTACATGAACACCGAAGCTTTCTTT

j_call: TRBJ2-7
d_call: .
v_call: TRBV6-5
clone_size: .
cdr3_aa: CASSYPRIRDRPLDEQYF
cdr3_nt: TGTGCCAGCAGTTACCCGAGGATACGGGACCGACCTCTTGATGAGCAGTACTTC

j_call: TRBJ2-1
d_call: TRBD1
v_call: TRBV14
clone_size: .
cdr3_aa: CASSQDQGTGYNEQFF
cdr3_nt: TGTGCCAGCAGCCAAGATCAGGGGACAGGGTACAATGAGCAGTTCTTC

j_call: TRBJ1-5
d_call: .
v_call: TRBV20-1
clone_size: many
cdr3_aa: CSARRLNQPQHF
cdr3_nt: TGCAGTGCTAGGCGCCTCAATCAGCCCCAGCATTTT

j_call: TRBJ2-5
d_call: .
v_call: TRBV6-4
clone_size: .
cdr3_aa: CASSSLLGDEQYF
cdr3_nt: TGTGCCAGCAGTTCACTCCTAGGGGATGAGCAGTACTTC

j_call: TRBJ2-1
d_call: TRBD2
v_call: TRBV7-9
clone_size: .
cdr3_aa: CASSLDSSGGENEQFF
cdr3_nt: TGTGCCAGCAGCTTAGATAGCAGCGGGGGGGAGAATGAGCAGTTCTTT

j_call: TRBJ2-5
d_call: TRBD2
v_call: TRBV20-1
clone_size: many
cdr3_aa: CSASPVLAGGKETQYF
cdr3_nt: TGCAGTGCTAGCCCGGTACTAGCGGGGGGTAAAGAGACCCAGTACTTC

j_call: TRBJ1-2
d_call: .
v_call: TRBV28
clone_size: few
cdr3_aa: CASSLTPAGYTF
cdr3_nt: TGTGCCAGCAGTTTAACACCGGCTGGCTACACCTTC

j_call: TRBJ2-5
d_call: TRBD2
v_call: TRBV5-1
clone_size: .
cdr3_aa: CASSLPAGVSGETQYF
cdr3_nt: TGCGCCAGCAGCTTGCCAGCGGGAGTGTCCGGAGAGACCCAGTACTTC

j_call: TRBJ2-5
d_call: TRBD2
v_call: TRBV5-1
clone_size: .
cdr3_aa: CASSLVKGLAGVQETQYF
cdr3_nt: TGCGCCAGCAGCTTGGTGAAGGGACTAGCGGGGGTCCAAGAGACCCAGTACTTC

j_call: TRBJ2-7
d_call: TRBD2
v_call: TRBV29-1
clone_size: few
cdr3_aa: CSVSRGGFLPGSSYNEQYF
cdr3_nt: TGCAGCGTGTCCCGGGGAGGGTTCCTGCCCGGGAGCTCCTACAATGAGCAGTACTTC

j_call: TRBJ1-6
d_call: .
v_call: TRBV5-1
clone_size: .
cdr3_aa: CVSSREIDSPLHF
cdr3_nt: TGCGTCAGCAGCCGGGAAATAGATTCACCCCTCCACTTT

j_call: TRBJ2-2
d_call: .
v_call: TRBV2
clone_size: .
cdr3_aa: CASSERRLSMNTGELFF
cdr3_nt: TGTGCCAGCAGTGAACGGCGACTCTCGATGAACACCGGGGAGCTGTTTTTT

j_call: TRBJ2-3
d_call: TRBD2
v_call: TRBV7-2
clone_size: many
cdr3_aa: CASSSRGGRGTDTQYF
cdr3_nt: TGTGCCAGCAGCTCCCGCGGGGGGAGGGGCACAGATACGCAGTATTTT

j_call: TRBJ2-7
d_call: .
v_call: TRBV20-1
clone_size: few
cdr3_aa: CSARSGSSYEQYF
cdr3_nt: TGCAGTGCTCGTAGCGGCAGCTCCTACGAGCAGTACTTC

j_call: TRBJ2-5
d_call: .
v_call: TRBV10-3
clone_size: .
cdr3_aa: CAISEEGGKETQYF
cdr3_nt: TGTGCCATCAGTGAAGAGGGGGGTAAGGAGACCCAGTACTTC

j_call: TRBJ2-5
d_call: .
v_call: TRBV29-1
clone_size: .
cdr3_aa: CSVEYSSGAETQYF
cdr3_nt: TGCAGCGTTGAATACAGCTCCGGGGCAGAGACCCAGTACTTC

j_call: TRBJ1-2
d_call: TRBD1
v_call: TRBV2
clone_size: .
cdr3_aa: CASSQDRGQGYGYTF
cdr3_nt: TGTGCCAGCAGTCAAGACAGGGGGCAGGGCTATGGCTACACCTTC